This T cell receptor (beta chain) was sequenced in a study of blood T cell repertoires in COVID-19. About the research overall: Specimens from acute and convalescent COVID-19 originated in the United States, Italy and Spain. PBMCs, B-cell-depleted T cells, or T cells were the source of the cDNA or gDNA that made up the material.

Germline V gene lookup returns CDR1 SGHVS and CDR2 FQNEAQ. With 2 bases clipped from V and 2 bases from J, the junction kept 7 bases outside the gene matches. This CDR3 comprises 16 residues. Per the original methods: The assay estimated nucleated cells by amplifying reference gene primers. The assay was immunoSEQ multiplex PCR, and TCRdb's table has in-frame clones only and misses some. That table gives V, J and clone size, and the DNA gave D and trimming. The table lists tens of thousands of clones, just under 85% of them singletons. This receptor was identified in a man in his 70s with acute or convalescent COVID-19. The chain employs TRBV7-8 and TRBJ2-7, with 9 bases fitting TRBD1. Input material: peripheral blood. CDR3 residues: CASSLKRTGDPYEQYF. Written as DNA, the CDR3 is TGTGCCAGCAGCTTAAAACGGACAGGGGATCCCTACGAGCAGTACTTC.